These 3 T cell receptor beta chains came from one sample sequenced in a study of T cell responses to AZD1222 COVID-19 vaccine. Sequencing was performed with immunoSEQ multiplex PCR; in TCRdb, only in-frame clones are kept and a portion is missing. The data show about 100,000 clones, roughly 85% seen once. Source: peripheral blood, taken on day 0 of AZD1222 vaccination. The receptors come from an adult in good health.

CDR3 in amino acids: CASSYAGTSGINEQFF. The CDR3 coding sequence is TGCGCCAGCAGCTACGCCGGGACTAGCGGGATAAATGAGCAGTTCTTC. This chain links TRBV4-1 with TRBJ2-1; 13 nucleotides line up with TRBD2. J lost 7 bases, V lost 5 bases, and 8 bases had no gene match. The CDR3 sequence is 16 residues long. Per germline, CDR1 MGHRA and CDR2 YSYEKL.

V usage is TRBV6-6 and J usage is TRBJ1-3; D unresolved. The CDR3 has 14 residues. V was shortened by 2 bases and J by 11 bases, with 16 bases between the two germline ends. CDR1 and CDR2 from the germline V gene are MNHNY and SVGAGI (reference sequence). CDR3 loop: CASSYPEEPGSIYF. CDR3 sequence (DNA): TGTGCCAGCAGTTACCCCGAGGAGCCAGGTTCCATATATTTT.

This clone has just a few counts. CDR3 coding DNA: TGTGCCAGCTCACCCCGGGGGCTGGAAGCTTTCTTT. It yields the protein CASSPRGLEAFF. The gene calls are TRBV18 and TRBJ1-1; possible D gene TRBD1, 6 bases. The CDR3 length is 12 residues. Per germline, CDR1 KGHSH and CDR2 LQKENI. V lost 3 bases and J lost 8, with 10 bases in between.